This TCR beta chain emerged from a study of PD-L1 blockade in urothelial cancer. Study-level information: Blood analysis was done at 3 weeks (second dose) and 6 weeks after treatment began. The median number of T cells present in blood samples was approximately 140,000. Study results and limitations: Durable-benefit patients showed greater tumor-associated blood clone expansion at 3 weeks.

Stated time point: pretreatment peripheral blood. Locally advanced or metastatic urothelial carcinoma was diagnosed in the patients. To note about this clone: Its antigen is currently unknown.

Here immunoSEQ multiplex PCR was the method, and the copy in TCRdb shows in-frame clones only, minus some. Counted here are 45,000 to 70,000 clones, about 85% occurring once; the ten biggest clones make up approximately 14%. CDR1 SGHKS and CDR2 YYEKEE come from the germline V gene (reference sequence). CDR3 size: 16 residues. After removal of 2 bases from V and 0 bases from J, the junction contained 1 base not matched to a gene. The chain combines TRBV5-5 with TRBJ2-2, with 10 bases matching TRBD2. This clonotype was obtained from a man between 65 and 80 years old with urothelial cancer. The sample in question was PBMCs, obtained around atezolizumab (anti-PD-L1) treatment. CDR3: CASSLGLAANTGELFF. In DNA form, the CDR3 reads TGTGCCAGCAGCTTAGGACTAGCGGCGAACACCGGGGAGCTGTTTTTT. The whole variable domain, remainder taken from reference TRBV5-5 and TRBJ2-2, is DAGVTQSPTHLIKTRGQQVTLRCSPISGHKSVSWYQQVLGQGPQFIFQYYEKEERGRGNFPDRFSARQFPNYSSELNVNALLLGDSALYLCASSLGLAANTGELFFGEGSRLTVL.